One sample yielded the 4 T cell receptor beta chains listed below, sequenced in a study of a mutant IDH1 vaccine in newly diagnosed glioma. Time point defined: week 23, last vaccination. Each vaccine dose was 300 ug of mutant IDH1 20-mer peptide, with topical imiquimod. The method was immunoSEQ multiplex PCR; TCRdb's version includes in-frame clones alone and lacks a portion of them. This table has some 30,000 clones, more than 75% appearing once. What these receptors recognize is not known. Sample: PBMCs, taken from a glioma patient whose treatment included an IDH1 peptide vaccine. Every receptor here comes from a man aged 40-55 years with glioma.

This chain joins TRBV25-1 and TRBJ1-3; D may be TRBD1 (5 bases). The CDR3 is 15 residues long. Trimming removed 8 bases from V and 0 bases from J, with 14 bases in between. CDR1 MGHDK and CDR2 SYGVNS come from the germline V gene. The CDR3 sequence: CASGGLGSSGNTIYF. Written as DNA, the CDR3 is TGTGCCAGCGGGGGTCTCGGCAGCTCTGGAAACACCATATATTTT. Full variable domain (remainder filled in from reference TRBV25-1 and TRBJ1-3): EADIYQTPRYLVIGTGKKITLECSQTMGHDKMYWYQQDPGMELHLIHYSYGVNSTEKGDLSSESTVSRIRTEHFPLTLESARPSHTSQYLCASGGLGSSGNTIYFGEGSWLTVV.

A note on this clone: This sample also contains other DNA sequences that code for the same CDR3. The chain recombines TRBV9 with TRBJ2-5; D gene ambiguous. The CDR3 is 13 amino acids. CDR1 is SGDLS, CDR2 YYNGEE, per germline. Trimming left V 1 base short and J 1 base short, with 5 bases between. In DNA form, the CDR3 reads TGTGCCAGCAGCGTAAGGAGCCAAGAGACCCAGTACTTC. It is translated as CASSVRSQETQYF.

CDR3 amino acids: CASSQGRAGGDTQYF. DNA for the CDR3: TGTGCCAGCAGCCAAGGCCGCGCGGGGGGAGATACGCAGTATTTT. This chain uses TRBV4-2 with TRBJ2-3, with 8 bases fitting TRBD2. The CDR3 runs to 15 residues. With 1 base clipped from V and 5 bases from J, the junction kept 5 bases outside the gene matches. Germline CDR1 LGHNA, CDR2 YNFKEQ.

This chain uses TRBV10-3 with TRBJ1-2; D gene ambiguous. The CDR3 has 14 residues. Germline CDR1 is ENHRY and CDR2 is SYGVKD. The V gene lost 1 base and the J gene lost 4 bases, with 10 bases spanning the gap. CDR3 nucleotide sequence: TGTGCCATCAGTGAGTTGGTCAATTCCTATGGCTACACCTTC. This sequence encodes CAISELVNSYGYTF.